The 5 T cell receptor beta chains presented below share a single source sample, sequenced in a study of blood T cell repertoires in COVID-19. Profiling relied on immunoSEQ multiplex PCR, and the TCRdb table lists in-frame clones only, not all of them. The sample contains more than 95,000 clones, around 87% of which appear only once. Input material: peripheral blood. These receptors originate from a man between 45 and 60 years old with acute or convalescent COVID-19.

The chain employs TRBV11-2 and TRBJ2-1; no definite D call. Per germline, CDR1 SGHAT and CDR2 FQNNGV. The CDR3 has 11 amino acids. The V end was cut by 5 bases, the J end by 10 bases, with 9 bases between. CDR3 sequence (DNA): TGTGCCAGCAGCACAACCTGGGAGCAGTTCTTC. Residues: CASSTTWEQFF.

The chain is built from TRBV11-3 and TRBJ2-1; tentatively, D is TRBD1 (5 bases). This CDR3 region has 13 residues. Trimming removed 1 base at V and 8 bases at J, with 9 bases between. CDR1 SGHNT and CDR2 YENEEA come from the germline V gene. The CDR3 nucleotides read TGTGCCAGCAGCTTAGTTTTGGGGCATGAGCAGTTCTTC. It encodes CASSLVLGHEQFF.

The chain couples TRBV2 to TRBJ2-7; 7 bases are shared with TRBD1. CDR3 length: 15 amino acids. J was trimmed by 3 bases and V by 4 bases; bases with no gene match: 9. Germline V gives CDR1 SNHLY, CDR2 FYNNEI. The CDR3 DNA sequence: TGTGCCAGCAGTGTAGGGAGACAGGGTCGCTACGAGCAGTACTTC. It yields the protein CASSVGRQGRYEQYF.

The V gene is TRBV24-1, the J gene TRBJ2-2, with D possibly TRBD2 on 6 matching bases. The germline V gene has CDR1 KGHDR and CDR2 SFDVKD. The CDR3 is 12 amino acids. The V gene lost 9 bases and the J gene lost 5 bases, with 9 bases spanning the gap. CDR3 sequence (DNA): TGTGCCACCCGGGCGGGAACCGGGGAGCTGTTTTTT. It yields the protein CATRAGTGELFF.

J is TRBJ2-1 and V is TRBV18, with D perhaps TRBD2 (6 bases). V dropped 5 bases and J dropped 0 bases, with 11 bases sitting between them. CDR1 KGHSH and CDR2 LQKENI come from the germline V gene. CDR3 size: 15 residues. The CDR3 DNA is TGTGCCAGCTCAGATAGCGGTAGCTCCTACAATGAGCAGTTCTTC. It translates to CASSDSGSSYNEQFF.